Below, one T cell receptor beta chain is given with its context. The data were obtained in a study of T cells in Graves' hyperthyroidism and ophthalmopathy. The CDR3 loop spans 15 amino acids. Germline assignment: CDR1 MNHNS and CDR2 SASEGT. Deletions cut 5 bases from V and 7 bases from J, with 15 bases between. The TCR beta CDR3 regions underwent amplification using RNA transcripts as the source. Carried out on the TCR CDR3, a first-round RT-PCR used the HTBI primer set. TCRdb re-derived calls from the multiplex PCR reads in MiXCR, one entry per CDR3 protein. The data contain about 640,000 distinct CDR3 sequences, more than 20% of them singletons.

Sequencing was done on a sample of blood. The sequence derives from a man aged 25 to 40 with Graves' ophthalmopathy. J is TRBJ1-6 and V is TRBV6-1, with D perhaps matching TRBD1 (5 bases). Here the CDR3 reads CASSRDARSNSPLHF. DNA for the CDR3: TGTGCCAGCAGTAGGGACGCTCGAAGCAATTCACCCCTCCACTTT.